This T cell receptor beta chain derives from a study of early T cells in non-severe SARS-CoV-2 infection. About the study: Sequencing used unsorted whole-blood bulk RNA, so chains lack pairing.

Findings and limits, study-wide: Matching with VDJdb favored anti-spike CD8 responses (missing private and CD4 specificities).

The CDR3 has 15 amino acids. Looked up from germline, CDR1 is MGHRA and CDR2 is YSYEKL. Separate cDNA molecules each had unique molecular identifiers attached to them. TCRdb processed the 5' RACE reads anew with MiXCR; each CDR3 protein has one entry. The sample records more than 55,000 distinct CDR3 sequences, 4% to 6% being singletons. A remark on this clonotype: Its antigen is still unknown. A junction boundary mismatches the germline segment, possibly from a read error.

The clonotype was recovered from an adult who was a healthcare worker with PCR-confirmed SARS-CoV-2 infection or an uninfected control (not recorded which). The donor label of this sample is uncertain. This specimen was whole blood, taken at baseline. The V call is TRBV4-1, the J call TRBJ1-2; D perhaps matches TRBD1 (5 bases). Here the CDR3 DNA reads TGCGCCAGCAGGCAAGCCTCCGGGACCCTCAACGGCTACACCTTC. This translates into CASRQASGTLNGYTF.